What follows are 7 T cell receptor beta chains derived from one specimen sequenced in a study of blood T cell repertoires in COVID-19. Some clones are missing from TCRdb's copy, which holds only in-frame ones; the method was immunoSEQ multiplex PCR. The profile shows 95,000 to 110,000 clones, roughly 90% of them singletons. The sample taken for sequencing was peripheral blood. The receptors here all came from a man aged 40-50 years with active or convalescent COVID-19.

The genes are TRBV24-1 and TRBJ2-2, with 9 bases identical to TRBD2. The length of the CDR3 is 16 residues. J gave up 2 bases and V 6 bases, and 6 bases lay outside the gene matches. CDR1 is KGHDR, CDR2 SFDVKD, per germline. The CDR3 here is CATSLRTSANTGELFF. CDR3 DNA sequence: TGTGCCACCAGTCTCCGGACTAGCGCCAACACCGGGGAGCTGTTTTTT.

The chain employs TRBV12-3 or TRBV12-4 and TRBJ2-7; 7 bases align to TRBD2. V gave up 8 bases and J gave up 2 bases; unmatched junction bases: 0. This CDR3 is 11 amino acids long. DNA of the CDR3: TGTGCCAGCGGGAGGGCCTACGAGCAGTACTTC. This translates into CASGRAYEQYF.

The chain recombines TRBV16 with TRBJ2-7, with 10 bases aligning to TRBD1. Trimming cost V 4 bases and J 2 bases; bases outside gene matches: 8. CDR3 length: 16 residues. Per the germline V gene, CDR1 is KGHSY and CDR2 is FQNENV. CDR3 in amino acids: CASSPVGGQGAYEQYF. The CDR3, as DNA: TGTGCCAGCAGCCCCGTGGGAGGACAGGGGGCCTACGAGCAGTACTTC.

The V and J genes are TRBV10-2 and TRBJ2-1; 8 bases are shared with TRBD2. In germline, CDR1 is WSHSY, CDR2 SAAADI. The CDR3 consists of 14 residues. V lost 4 bases to trimming and J lost 6 bases; unmatched junction nucleotides: 5. As DNA, the CDR3 is TGCGCCAGCAGTGGACTAGCGATGGGCAATGAGCAGTTCTTC. This encodes CASSGLAMGNEQFF.

The J gene is TRBJ1-4, the V gene TRBV27; D is possibly TRBD1 (6 bases). Germline CDR1 and CDR2: MNHEY and SMNVEV (reference sequence). V lost 8 bases and J 8 bases, leaving 21 bases between the germline ends. The CDR3 spans 15 residues. CDR3: CASGGLGGPVEKLFF. In DNA, the CDR3 is TGTGCCAGCGGGGGGCTCGGGGGGCCGGTGGAAAAACTGTTTTTT.

The chain is built from TRBV19 and TRBJ2-6; D possibly corresponds to TRBD1 (6 bases). CDR1 and CDR2 from the germline V gene are LNHDA and SQIVND (reference sequence). The V end lost 5 bases, the J end lost 3 bases, and 23 bases lay between the germline ends. This CDR3 is 19 amino acids long. This CDR3 is CASSAHSTGPRGGANVLTF. The CDR3 DNA is TGTGCCAGTAGTGCACACTCCACAGGGCCGAGGGGTGGGGCCAACGTCCTGACTTTC.

This clone was observed once. The chain has TRBV28 and TRBJ1-4; 8 positions match TRBD1. Trimming at V came to 6 bases and at J to 5 bases, leaving 8 bases not matched to a gene. Germline V CDR1 and CDR2: MDHEN, SYDVKM. This CDR3 has 15 residues. The CDR3 loop is CASSPQGARNEKLFF. The CDR3 DNA reads as TGTGCCAGCAGCCCCCAGGGGGCACGAAATGAAAAACTGTTTTTT. The variable domain in full, completed from reference TRBV28 and TRBJ1-4, reads DVKVTQSSRYLVKRTGEKVFLECVQDMDHENMFWYRQDPGLGLRLIYFSYDVKMKEKGDIPEGYSVSREKKERFSLILESASTNQTSMYLCASSPQGARNEKLFFGSGTQLSVL.